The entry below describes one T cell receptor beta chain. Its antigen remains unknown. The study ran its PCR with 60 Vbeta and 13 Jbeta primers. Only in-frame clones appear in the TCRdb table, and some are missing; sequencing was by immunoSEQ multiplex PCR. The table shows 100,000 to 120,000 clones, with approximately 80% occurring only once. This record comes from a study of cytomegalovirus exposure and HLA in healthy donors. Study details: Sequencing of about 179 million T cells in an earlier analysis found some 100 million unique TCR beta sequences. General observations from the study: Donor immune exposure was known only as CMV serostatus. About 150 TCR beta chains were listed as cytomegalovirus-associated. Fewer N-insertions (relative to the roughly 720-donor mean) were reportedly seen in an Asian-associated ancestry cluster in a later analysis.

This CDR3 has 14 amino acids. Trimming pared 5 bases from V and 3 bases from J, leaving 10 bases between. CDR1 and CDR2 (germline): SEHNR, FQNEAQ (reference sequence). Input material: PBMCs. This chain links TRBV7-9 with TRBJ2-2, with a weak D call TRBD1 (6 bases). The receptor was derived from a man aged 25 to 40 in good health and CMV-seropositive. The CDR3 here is CASSPGVDTGELFF. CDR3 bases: TGTGCCAGCAGCCCAGGGGTGGACACCGGGGAGCTGTTTTTT.